This entry is about one TCR beta chain. Its binding antigen is unknown. Base qualities are missing; no much larger clone stands one base away. In Seattle, one collaborating source enrolled patients while the infection was active and tracked those patients longitudinally over the course of disease. Collaborating institutions collected whole blood in K2EDTA tubes following their own protocols. For TCRbeta analysis, collaborators shipped samples as frozen whole blood, isolated PBMCs, or DNA extracted from either of those sample types. This entry belongs to a study of blood T cell repertoires in COVID-19 (dated by TCRdb to 2018 to 2021). Study-wide context: Samples covering the acute and convalescent phases of COVID-19 were provided by collaborators in the United States, Italy and Spain. The repertoires were released in a freely available public database meant as a resource for research on the immune response to SARS-CoV-2. The material from the prospective study consisted of cDNA or gDNA derived from T cells, B-cell-depleted T cells, or PBMCs. A de-identified subject ID, COVID-19 status, age in years and sex were almost always included in the sample metadata. Where available, HLA class I and class II types were taken from metadata supplied by the sample provider and were not determined by assay-based typing. Subjects who had been exposed to COVID-19, were actively infected with it, or had recovered from it provided the deeply sampled blood TCRbeta repertoires that made up the dataset. The samples were drawn from the first 160 participants of the ongoing ImmuneRACE study and from 1,254 subjects provided by 6 global collaborators.

General conclusions and limits of the study: The amount of clinical and demographic metadata varied by source and participant and was provided uncurated.

The germline V gene (reference sequence) gives CDR1 as LNHNV and CDR2 as YYDKDF. Germline trimming amounts to 1 base on V and 1 base on J, with 2 as the count of junction bases outside the gene matches. The CDR3 contains 15 residues, cysteine and phenylalanine counted. Only the CDR3 part of the read is kept: 45 bases, read in frame from the first base. The immunoSEQ Assay, a bias-controlled multiplex PCR, was used to amplify TCRbeta CDR3 regions from genomic DNA. The original methods were these. Within the assay, amplification of reference gene primers was used to estimate how many nucleated cells each sample contained. To quantify the absolute abundance of each unique TCRbeta CDR3 rearrangement, sequence reads were collapsed and filtered. For each sample, productive Simpson clonality was calculated as the square root of Simpson's diversity index across productive rearrangements. What TCRdb holds here is the immuneACCESS table cut down to in-frame rearrangements. Part of the clones is not present; checked against another copy, under half of the missing clones reflect an unresolved V gene, and the others are unexplained. The V and J calls and clone size are taken from that table; D and trimming were inferred from the DNA. Counted in this sample were 150,000 or so clones; 70% to 85% of them appeared once. Of the sample, around 0.63% falls within the top ten clones.

The sequenced sample was peripheral blood. This sequence originates from a man aged 60-69 years with COVID-19, enrolled during active disease. The V and J genes are TRBV15 and TRBJ2-3; 7 central nucleotides agree with TRBD2. The CDR3 loop reads CATSRGGGRTDTQYF. The sequenced DNA: TGTGCCACCAGCAGAGGGGGGGGACGCACAGATACGCAGTATTTT.